This T cell receptor beta chain was recorded in a study of CD8+ T cells in alopecia areata. The sample holds a few counts of this clone. Its antigen is undetermined. cDNA serving as the sequencing template came from extracted, reverse transcribed RNA. This table comes from immunoSEQ multiplex PCR, and its TCRdb copy is limited to in-frame clones, with some not included. This sample has about 150,000 clones; around 87% occur once, and the top ten carry approximately 15%. Findings of the study overall: Resident alphabeta T-cell populations of normal skin are likewise subject to sequencing in scalp samples. Lesional tissue from the scalp (especially in alopecia totalis/universalis) showed higher clonality than normal scalp.

The sequence was obtained from a human donor with alopecia areata. This specimen consisted of CD8+ T cells sorted from blood, obtained at week 0.

The CDR3 reads CSVEEAGPSSYEQYF. In DNA, the CDR3 is TGCAGCGTTGAAGAGGCAGGCCCGTCGTCCTACGAGCAGTACTTC. The chain joins TRBV29-1 to TRBJ2-7; D is uncertain. The CDR3 contains 15 residues. V was trimmed by 0 bases and J by 1 base, leaving 13 bases between them. CDR1 is SQVTM, CDR2 ANQGSEA, per germline.